This TCR beta chain originates from a study of blood T cell repertoires in COVID-19. The V end was cut by 2 bases, the J end by 3 bases, with 5 bases between. The CDR3 consists of 13 residues. The V gene's germline CDR1 is SGHRS and CDR2 YFSETQ. The method was immunoSEQ multiplex PCR; TCRdb's version includes in-frame clones alone and lacks a portion of them. Counted here are some 130,000 clones, roughly 90% occurring once; the ten biggest clones make up around 4.6%. This chain uses TRBV5-1 with TRBJ2-2; D not certain. This sequence originates from a man aged 60-69 years with COVID-19, enrolled during active disease. The sequenced sample was peripheral blood. The CDR3 loop reads CASSLQHTGELFF. DNA for the CDR3: TGCGCCAGCAGCTTACAGCACACCGGGGAGCTGTTTTTT.